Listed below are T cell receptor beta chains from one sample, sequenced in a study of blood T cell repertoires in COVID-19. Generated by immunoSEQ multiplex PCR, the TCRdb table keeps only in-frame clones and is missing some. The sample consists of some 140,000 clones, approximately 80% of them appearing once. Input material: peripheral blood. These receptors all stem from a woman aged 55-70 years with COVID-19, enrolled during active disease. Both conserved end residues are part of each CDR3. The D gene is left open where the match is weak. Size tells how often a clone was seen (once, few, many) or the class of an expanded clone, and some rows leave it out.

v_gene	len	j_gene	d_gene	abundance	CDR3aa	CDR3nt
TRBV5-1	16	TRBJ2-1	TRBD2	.	CASSLVAGGPEREQFF	TGCGCCAGCAGCTTGGTAGCGGGAGGGCCGGAGCGTGAGCAGTTCTTC
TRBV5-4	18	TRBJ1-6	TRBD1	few	CASSLAGTGPLFNSPLHF	TGTGCCAGCAGCTTGGCCGGGACAGGGCCCCTTTTCAATTCACCCCTCCACTTT
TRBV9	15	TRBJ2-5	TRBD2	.	CASSVAGGGPETQYF	TGTGCCAGCAGCGTAGCGGGGGGGGGCCCGGAGACCCAGTACTTC
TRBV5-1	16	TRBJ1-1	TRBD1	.	CASSLDPLGDSIEAFF	TGCGCCAGCAGCTTGGACCCCTTGGGGGACAGTATAGAAGCTTTCTTT
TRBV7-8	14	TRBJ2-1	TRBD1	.	CASSKLDRGNEQFF	TGTGCCAGCAGCAAATTAGACAGGGGCAATGAGCAGTTCTTC
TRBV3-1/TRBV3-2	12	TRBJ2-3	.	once	CASSHSAGTQYF	TGTGCCAGCAGCCATTCGGCGGGTACGCAGTATTTT
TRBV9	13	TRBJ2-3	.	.	CASSAGGTDTQYF	TGTGCCAGCAGCGCCGGGGGCACAGATACGCAGTATTTT
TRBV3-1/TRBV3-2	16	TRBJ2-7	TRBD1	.	CASSQKGVQGFYEQYF	TGTGCCAGCAGCCAAAAAGGGGTACAGGGGTTCTACGAGCAGTACTTC
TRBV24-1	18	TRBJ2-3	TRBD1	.	CATSAVRGQGRRTDTQYF	TGTGCCACCAGTGCCGTAAGGGGACAGGGGAGGCGCACAGATACGCAGTATTTT
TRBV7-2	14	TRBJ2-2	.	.	CASSILLNTGELFF	TGTGCCAGCAGCATACTACTGAACACCGGGGAGCTGTTTTTT
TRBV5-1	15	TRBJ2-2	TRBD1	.	CASSLVTGGTGELFF	TGCGCCAGCAGCTTGGTGACAGGGGGCACCGGGGAGCTGTTTTTT
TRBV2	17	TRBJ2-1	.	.	CASSNRRGTFSYNEQFF	TGTGCCAGCAGTAACAGAAGGGGGACCTTCTCCTACAATGAGCAGTTCTTC
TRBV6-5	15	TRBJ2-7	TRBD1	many	CASSSGQPKLYEQYF	TGTGCCAGCAGTTCGGGACAGCCTAAATTATACGAGCAGTACTTC
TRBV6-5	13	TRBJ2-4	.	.	CASSLETGPALYF	TGTGCCAGCAGCCTTGAGACAGGCCCCGCCCTCTACTTC
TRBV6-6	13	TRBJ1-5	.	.	CASSGLGNQPQHF	TGTGCCAGCAGCGGACTGGGAAATCAGCCCCAGCATTTT
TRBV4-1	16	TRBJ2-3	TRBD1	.	CASSPRDRVGSGAQYF	TGCGCCAGCAGCCCCCGGGACAGGGTGGGCTCGGGTGCGCAGTATTTT
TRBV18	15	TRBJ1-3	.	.	CASSPPSGKGNTIYF	TGTGCCAGCTCACCACCGTCAGGGAAAGGAAACACCATATATTTT
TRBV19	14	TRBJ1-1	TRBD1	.	CASIGTGSGNEAFF	TGTGCCAGTATCGGGACAGGGTCAGGTAATGAAGCTTTCTTT
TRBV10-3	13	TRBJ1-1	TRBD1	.	CAIGDRVYAEAFF	TGTGCCATCGGGGACAGGGTGTACGCTGAAGCTTTCTTT
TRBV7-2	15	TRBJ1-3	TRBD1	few	CASSPRQGGGNTIYF	TGTGCCAGCAGCCCCCGACAGGGAGGCGGAAACACCATATATTTT
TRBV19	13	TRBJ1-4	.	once	CASSLPGDEKLFF	TGTGCCAGTAGTCTGCCGGGAGATGAAAAACTGTTTTTT
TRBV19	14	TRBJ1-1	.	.	CASSIVQKNTEAFF	TGTGCCAGTAGTATTGTACAGAAGAACACTGAAGCTTTCTTT
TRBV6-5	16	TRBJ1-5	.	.	CASSYGFPQGNQPQHF	TGTGCCAGCAGTTACGGGTTTCCCCAGGGCAATCAGCCCCAGCATTTT
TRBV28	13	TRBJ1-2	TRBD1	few	CASRPGQGGGYTF	TGTGCCAGCAGACCAGGACAGGGAGGAGGCTACACCTTC
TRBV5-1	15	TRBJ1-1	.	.	CASSPRPSPGTEAFF	TGCGCCAGCAGCCCTCGCCCCTCCCCGGGCACTGAAGCTTTCTTT
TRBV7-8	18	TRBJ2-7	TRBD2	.	CASSLEGLAGGSSYEQYF	TGTGCCAGCAGCTTAGAGGGACTAGCGGGAGGGTCCTCCTACGAGCAGTACTTC
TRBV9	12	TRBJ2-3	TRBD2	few	CASAGGADTQYF	TGTGCCAGCGCGGGAGGAGCAGATACGCAGTATTTT
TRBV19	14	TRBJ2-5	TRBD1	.	CASSTRTGQETQYF	TGTGCCAGTAGTACCCGGACAGGCCAAGAGACCCAGTACTTC
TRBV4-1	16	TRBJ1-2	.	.	CASSPDGGTLNYGYTF	TGCGCCAGCAGCCCCGATGGAGGGACCCTTAACTATGGCTACACCTTC
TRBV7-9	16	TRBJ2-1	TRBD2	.	CASSRSSGSLSNEQFF	TGTGCCAGCAGCCGATCTAGCGGGAGTCTTTCGAATGAGCAGTTCTTC
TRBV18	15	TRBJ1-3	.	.	CASSSAGASGNTIYF	TGTGCCAGCTCTTCCGCAGGGGCCTCGGGAAACACCATATATTTT
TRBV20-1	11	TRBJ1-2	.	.	CSARSGGGYTF	TGCAGTGCTAGAAGCGGAGGTGGCTACACCTTC
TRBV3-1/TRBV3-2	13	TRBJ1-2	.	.	CASSQGGQPRHTF	TGTGCCAGCAGCCAAGGGGGACAACCCAGGCACACCTTC
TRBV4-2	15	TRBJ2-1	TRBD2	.	CASSQRTSGVDEQFF	TGTGCCAGCAGCCAGAGGACTAGCGGGGTGGATGAGCAGTTCTTC
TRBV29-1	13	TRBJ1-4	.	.	CSVDGDTNEKLFF	TGCAGCGTTGACGGGGATACTAATGAAAAACTGTTTTTT